These 5 T cell receptor beta chains came from one sample sequenced in a study of radiotherapy plus CTLA-4 blockade in lung cancer. The repertoire was sequenced with immunoSEQ multiplex PCR; TCRdb's copy has only in-frame clones and lacks some. The sample yields about 49,000 clones, about 88% seen once. This specimen was peripheral blood, taken from a patient treated with radiotherapy plus ipilimumab. These receptors originate from a human donor with non-small cell lung cancer whose response to radiotherapy plus ipilimumab could not be evaluated.

This clone has only one observation. The chain employs TRBV28 and TRBJ2-3; 8 bases line up with TRBD1. CDR1 and CDR2 (germline): MDHEN, SYDVKM. V lost 5 bases, J lost 6 bases, and 10 bases stayed unmatched. The CDR3 has 15 amino acids. CDR3 nucleotide sequence: TGTGCCAGCAGTACCCCGGGACAGGCTTCCGATACGCAGTATTTT. Protein sequence: CASSTPGQASDTQYF.

The gene calls are TRBV10-3 and TRBJ2-1; a weak D match, TRBD2 (5 bases). Germline CDR1 reads ENHRY; CDR2 reads SYGVKD. CDR3 size: 14 residues. V was shortened by 1 base and J by 4 bases, with 8 bases between the two germline ends. The chain's CDR3 is CAISEWGAYNEQFF. The CDR3 DNA reads TGTGCCATCAGTGAGTGGGGAGCGTACAATGAGCAGTTCTTC.

The chain uses TRBV14 and TRBJ2-1; D is possibly TRBD1 (5 bases). Germline V lookup: CDR1 SGHDN, CDR2 FVKESK. Trimming pared 0 bases from V and 2 bases from J, leaving 20 bases between. The CDR3 length is 19 residues. CDR3 nucleotides: TGTGCCAGCAGCCAAGATCGTGCGATAACAGGACATCCCTACAATGAGCAGTTCTTC. This codes for CASSQDRAITGHPYNEQFF.

CDR3 nucleotide sequence: TGTGCCAGCGGGCCCGCGGGGGGGGGAAGCACAGATACGCAGTATTTT. This translates into CASGPAGGGSTDTQYF. The genes are TRBV28 and TRBJ2-3; 9 bases map to TRBD2. The CDR3 is made up of 16 amino acids. V dropped 8 bases and J dropped 0; count of bases not matched to a gene: 9. Germline V gene sequence: CDR1 MDHEN, CDR2 SYDVKM.

The chain couples TRBV6-4 to TRBJ2-2; D is unclear. V lost 2 bases, J lost 6 bases, and 7 bases lay in between. The V gene's germline CDR1 is MRHNA and CDR2 SNTAGT. The CDR3 sequence is 13 residues long. Here the CDR3 reads CASSDPRSGELFF. In DNA, the CDR3 is TGTGCCAGCAGTGACCCTAGGTCCGGGGAGCTGTTTTTT.